This is a list of T cell receptor beta chains from one sample in a study of OX40 agonist ivuxolimab in advanced cancers. Using immunoSEQ multiplex PCR, the repertoire was profiled, and TCRdb retains in-frame clones only, with some absent. Counted here are 15,000 to 20,000 clones, over 70% occurring once; the ten biggest clones make up 25% to 35%. The source material was CD4+ or CD8+ T cells sorted from blood, sampled in a trial of the OX40 agonist ivuxolimab. Source of these receptors: an adult with an advanced solid tumor such as melanoma, head and neck, liver or kidney cancer. The CDR3 runs from the conserved cysteine through the conserved F or W. A D gene is named only where the DNA matches it firmly. Rows may omit the clone size; those that give it use once, few, many or a size class.

J gene	V gene	CDR3 length	clone size	D gene	CDR3 protein	CDR3 DNA
TRBJ2-7	TRBV7-9	15	-	TRBD2	CASSLVRLAGGEQYF	TGTGCCAGCAGCTTAGTACGGCTAGCGGGAGGCGAGCAGTACTTC
TRBJ2-7	TRBV9	14	once	TRBD2	CASSGTSGSYEQYF	TGTGCCAGCAGCGGCACTAGCGGGAGTTACGAGCAGTACTTC
TRBJ2-7	TRBV19	14	-	-	CASSISYETYEQYF	TGTGCCAGTAGTATATCCTACGAGACCTACGAGCAGTACTTC
TRBJ1-3	TRBV5-1	14	-	-	CASSLAETGNTIYF	TGCGCCAGCAGCTTGGCCGAGACGGGAAACACCATATATTTT
TRBJ2-7	TRBV9	13	-	-	CASSTQGRYEQYF	TGTGCCAGCAGCACACAGGGGAGGTACGAGCAGTACTTC
TRBJ2-2	TRBV11-2	12	-	-	CASSLGSGELFF	TGTGCCAGCAGCTTAGGTTCCGGGGAGCTGTTTTTT
TRBJ2-5	TRBV30	15	-	-	CAWDNLGIQLETQYF	TGTGCCTGGGATAATTTGGGAATTCAGCTGGAGACCCAGTACTTC
TRBJ1-2	TRBV5-6	11	-	-	CASSLEDGYTF	TGTGCCAGCAGCTTGGAAGATGGCTACACCTTC
TRBJ2-7	TRBV7-9	13	-	-	CASSFGSTYEQYF	TGTGCCAGCAGCTTTGGCAGTACCTACGAGCAGTACTTC
TRBJ2-7	TRBV28	17	-	-	CASSSTTNVLDGYEQYF	TGTGCCAGCAGTTCGACTACCAATGTTCTGGACGGCTACGAGCAGTACTTC
TRBJ2-3	TRBV10-3	12	-	TRBD2	CATGTSEDTQYF	TGTGCCACCGGGACTAGCGAAGATACGCAGTATTTT
TRBJ2-7	TRBV9	15	-	TRBD2	CASSARTSGIYEQYF	TGTGCCAGCAGCGCGAGGACTAGCGGGATATACGAGCAGTACTTC
TRBJ2-2	TRBV7-9	14	once	-	CASTPGSSTGELFF	TGTGCCAGCACCCCTGGGTCAAGCACCGGGGAGCTGTTTTTT
TRBJ2-7	TRBV27	13	-	TRBD1	CASSLGQTYEQYF	TGTGCCAGCAGTCTGGGACAGACCTACGAGCAGTACTTC
TRBJ2-1	TRBV7-9	12	few	-	CASSLDYGEQFF	TGTGCCAGCAGCTTAGATTACGGGGAGCAGTTCTTC
TRBJ2-1	TRBV28	12	-	-	CASSSGYNKQFF	TGTGCCAGCAGTTCGGGTTACAATAAGCAGTTCTTC
TRBJ1-1	TRBV7-8	14	-	-	CASSLAYGNTEAFF	TGTGCCAGCAGCTTAGCCTACGGGAACACTGAAGCTTTCTTT
TRBJ2-1	TRBV7-6	13	-	-	CASSLAPVSEQFF	TGTGCCAGCAGCTTAGCGCCAGTAAGTGAGCAGTTCTTC
TRBJ2-2	TRBV7-3	12	-	-	CASSPNTGELFF	TGTGCCAGCAGCCCGAACACCGGGGAGCTGTTTTTT
TRBJ2-1	TRBV4-2	15	once	TRBD2	CASSQDGGSRNEQFF	TGTGCCAGCAGCCAAGACGGGGGGAGTCGGAATGAGCAGTTCTTC
TRBJ1-1	TRBV2	12	few	-	CASSASHTEAFF	TGTGCCAGCAGTGCGAGCCACACTGAAGCTTTCTTT
TRBJ1-2	TRBV19	15	-	-	CASSMRAPGQYGYTF	TGTGCCAGTAGTATGAGAGCACCGGGCCAATATGGCTACACCTTC
TRBJ2-3	TRBV7-2	14	-	-	CASSFGGSTDTQYF	TGTGCCAGCAGCTTTGGCGGGAGCACAGATACGCAGTATTTT
TRBJ2-3	TRBV7-3	16	-	TRBD2	CASSLVRGGVPDTQYF	TGTGCCAGCAGCCTTGTTCGGGGGGGCGTTCCAGATACGCAGTATTTT
TRBJ2-1	TRBV5-4	20	-	TRBD2	CASSLVEREGPQGTYNEQFF	TGTGCCAGCAGCTTGGTTGAGCGGGAGGGCCCTCAGGGGACCTACAATGAGCAGTTCTTC
TRBJ1-3	TRBV4-3	15	-	-	CASSQVSGLGNTIYF	TGCGCCAGCAGCCAAGTAAGCGGATTGGGAAACACCATATATTTT
TRBJ1-6	TRBV9	13	once	-	CASSPGKNSPLHF	TGTGCCAGCAGCCCCGGAAAGAATTCACCCCTCCACTTT
TRBJ1-3	TRBV2	15	-	-	CASSHPGGNGNTIYF	TGTGCCAGCAGCCACCCCGGGGGTAATGGAAACACCATATATTTT
TRBJ2-7	TRBV4-1	16	once	TRBD1	CASSPLGTGLTYEQYF	TGCGCCAGCAGCCCTCTCGGGACAGGATTAACCTACGAGCAGTACTTC
TRBJ2-1	TRBV29-1	13	-	-	CSVSGGSYNEQFF	TGCAGCGTATCTGGGGGCTCCTACAATGAGCAGTTCTTC
TRBJ2-1	TRBV27	13	-	TRBD2	CASSFGTSNEQFF	TGTGCCAGCAGTTTTGGGACTAGTAATGAGCAGTTCTTC
TRBJ2-7	TRBV9	13	-	TRBD1	CASSPRGLLEQYF	TGTGCCAGCAGCCCCAGGGGGCTTCTCGAGCAGTACTTC
TRBJ2-2	TRBV11-2	15	-	-	CASSQIGGVTGELFF	TGTGCCAGCAGCCAAATTGGGGGAGTCACCGGGGAGCTGTTTTTT
TRBJ1-1	TRBV28	13	medium-sized	-	CASRLSPGTEAFF	TGTGCCAGCAGACTCAGCCCCGGGACTGAAGCTTTCTTT
TRBJ1-2	TRBV5-8	12	-	-	CASSLGLDGYTF	TGTGCCAGCAGCTTGGGGTTAGATGGCTACACCTTC
TRBJ2-7	TRBV4-3	16	-	TRBD2	CASSQGSRGVTYEQYF	TGCGCCAGCAGCCAAGGATCTCGGGGGGTAACCTACGAGCAGTACTTC
TRBJ2-1	TRBV28	15	-	-	CASSLGHNLGDEQFF	TGTGCCAGCAGTTTAGGGCACAATTTAGGGGATGAGCAGTTCTTC
TRBJ2-3	TRBV28	15	-	TRBD1	CASSETGATPDTQYF	TGTGCCAGCAGTGAGACAGGGGCTACTCCAGATACGCAGTATTTT
TRBJ2-7	TRBV27	15	-	TRBD1	CASSLQTGKPYEQYF	TGTGCCAGCAGTTTACAGACAGGGAAACCCTACGAGCAGTACTTC
TRBJ2-7	TRBV19	14	-	-	CASSILATSYEQYF	TGTGCCAGTAGTATACTAGCGACCTCCTACGAGCAGTACTTC
TRBJ2-7	TRBV2	15	few	TRBD2	CASSDVDGGFYEQYF	TGTGCCAGCAGTGATGTGGACGGGGGGTTCTACGAGCAGTACTTC
TRBJ2-3	TRBV7-8	16	-	-	CASSLESGEGSDTQYF	TGTGCCAGCAGCTTAGAGTCGGGAGAGGGATCAGATACGCAGTATTTT
TRBJ2-7	TRBV4-3	15	-	-	CASSQGSTQTYEQYF	TGCGCCAGCAGCCAAGGTTCTACCCAAACCTACGAGCAGTACTTC
TRBJ1-2	TRBV7-9	13	-	-	CASSLEGKDGYTF	TGTGCCAGCAGCTTAGAGGGGAAAGATGGCTACACCTTC
TRBJ1-6	TRBV6-5	14	-	-	CASTPDRLNSPLHF	TGTGCCAGCACCCCCGACAGGTTAAATTCACCCCTCCACTTT
TRBJ2-3	TRBV4-3	18	-	TRBD2	CASSQDLRASGLTDTQYF	TGCGCCAGCAGCCAAGATCTAAGGGCTAGCGGACTCACAGATACGCAGTATTTT
TRBJ2-1	TRBV6-1	13	few	-	CAGAGASHNEQFF	TGTGCCGGAGCCGGGGCGTCTCACAATGAGCAGTTCTTC
TRBJ2-1	TRBV28	11	-	-	CASSLNNEQFF	TGTGCCAGCAGTTTAAACAATGAGCAGTTCTTC
TRBJ2-2	TRBV27	15	-	TRBD2	CASSLLAGGTGELFF	TGTGCCAGCAGTTTACTAGCGGGAGGAACCGGGGAGCTGTTTTTT
TRBJ2-1	TRBV5-1	14	-	TRBD2	CASSFGAGVVEQFF	TGCGCCAGCAGCTTCGGAGCGGGAGTGGTTGAGCAGTTCTTC
TRBJ2-2	TRBV27	15	-	-	CASSLSSIGTGELFF	TGTGCCAGCAGTTTATCGAGTATCGGGACCGGGGAGCTGTTTTTT
TRBJ2-1	TRBV28	17	-	TRBD2	CASSFVREGGDRDEQFF	TGTGCCAGCAGTTTCGTGAGGGAGGGCGGTGATAGGGATGAGCAGTTCTTC
TRBJ1-4	TRBV4-1	12	-	TRBD1	CASSSQGEKLFF	TGCGCCAGCAGCTCACAGGGGGAAAAACTGTTTTTT
TRBJ2-1	TRBV4-2	14	once	TRBD2	CASSQVLADNEQFF	TGTGCCAGCAGCCAAGTACTAGCGGACAATGAGCAGTTCTTC
TRBJ2-1	TRBV7-9	14	-	TRBD2	CASSLGLAVYEQFF	TGTGCCAGCAGCTTGGGACTAGCAGTATATGAGCAGTTCTTC
TRBJ2-7	TRBV29-1	13	-	-	CSVLGRRSYEQYF	TGCAGCGTTCTGGGACGGCGGTCCTACGAGCAGTACTTC
TRBJ2-3	TRBV11-2	16	-	TRBD1	CASSSRTGGNTDTQYF	TGTGCCAGCAGCTCCCGGACAGGGGGCAACACAGATACGCAGTATTTT
TRBJ2-3	TRBV28	16	-	TRBD1	CASTPPTGEATDTQYF	TGTGCCAGCACCCCTCCTACAGGGGAAGCCACAGATACGCAGTATTTT
TRBJ2-1	TRBV2	14	-	-	CASSGLDGAPEQFF	TGTGCCAGCAGCGGCCTGGATGGAGCGCCTGAGCAGTTCTTC
TRBJ2-7	TRBV9	12	-	-	CASSVEGGEQYF	TGTGCCAGCAGCGTAGAAGGGGGGGAGCAGTACTTC